This T cell receptor (beta chain) originates from a study of T-cell memory formation after mild COVID-19. Each CDR3 protein gets one entry after TCRdb re-called the 5' RACE reads with MiXCR. The table has roughly 120,000 distinct CDR3 sequences, about 24% seen once. CDR3 length: 18 amino acids. Trimming cost V 0 bases and J 5 bases, with 20 bases left between them. Germline V gene data show CDR1 as MNHEY and CDR2 as SVGEGT. The TCR originated in a man aged 18 to 29 who had mild COVID-19 (a few samples of this study predate the infection). Cell type and time point are not known. The specimen was PBMCs or a T cell subset sorted from them (not recorded which). The chain recombines TRBV6-2 or TRBV6-3 with TRBJ2-1; D is unresolved. The CDR3 here is CASSYSGFGSVVDNEQFF. The CDR3 nucleotides are TGTGCCAGCAGTTACTCGGGCTTTGGTTCCGTCGTCGACAATGAGCAGTTCTTC.